This T cell receptor (beta chain) was captured in a study of early T cells in non-severe SARS-CoV-2 infection. Study-wide points: Matches to VDJdb favored anti-spike CD8 responses and missed private and CD4 specificities.

This clonotype was recorded many times. The target antigen is unknown. Attachment of unique molecular identifiers to individual cDNA molecules was performed. One entry per CDR3 protein results from TCRdb running MiXCR on the 5' RACE reads. Here the sample spans tens of thousands of distinct CDR3 sequences, under 6% being singletons. Sequencing was done on a sample of whole blood. This receptor was taken from an adult who was a healthcare worker with PCR-confirmed SARS-CoV-2 infection or an uninfected control (not recorded which).

CDR3 region: CASSLAETQYF. DNA for the CDR3: TGCGCCAGCAGCTTGGCCGAGACCCAGTACTTC. The chain carries TRBV5-1 and TRBJ2-5; D is unclear. Germline V gene sequence: CDR1 SGHRS, CDR2 YFSETQ. This CDR3 region has 11 residues. Trimming shortened V by 0 bases and J by 5 bases, and 2 bases separated the two germline ends.